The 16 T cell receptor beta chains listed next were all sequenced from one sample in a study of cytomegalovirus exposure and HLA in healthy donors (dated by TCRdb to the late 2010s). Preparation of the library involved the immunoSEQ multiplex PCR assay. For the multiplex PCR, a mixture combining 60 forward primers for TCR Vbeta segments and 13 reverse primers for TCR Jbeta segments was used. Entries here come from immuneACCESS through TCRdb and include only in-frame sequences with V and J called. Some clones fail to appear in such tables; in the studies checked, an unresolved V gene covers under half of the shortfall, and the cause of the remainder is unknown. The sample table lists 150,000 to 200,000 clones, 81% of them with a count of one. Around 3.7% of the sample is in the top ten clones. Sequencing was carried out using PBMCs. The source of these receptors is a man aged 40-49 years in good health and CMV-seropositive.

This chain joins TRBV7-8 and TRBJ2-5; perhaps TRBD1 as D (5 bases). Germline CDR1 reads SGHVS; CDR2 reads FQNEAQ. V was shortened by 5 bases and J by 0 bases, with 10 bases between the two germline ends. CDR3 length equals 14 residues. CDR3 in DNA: TGTGCCAGCAGCAACCGACAGTACCAAGAGACCCAGTACTTC. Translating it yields CASSNRQYQETQYF.

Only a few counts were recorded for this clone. The CDR3 loop reads CASSRGNQPQHF. Here the CDR3 DNA reads TGTGCCAGCAGCCGAGGTAATCAGCCCCAGCATTTT. V gene TRBV6-5 combines with J gene TRBJ1-5; D is uncertain. CDR1 is MNHEY, CDR2 SVGAGI, per germline. The V end lost 6 bases, the J end lost 4 bases, and 7 bases lay between the germline ends. The CDR3 spans 12 residues.

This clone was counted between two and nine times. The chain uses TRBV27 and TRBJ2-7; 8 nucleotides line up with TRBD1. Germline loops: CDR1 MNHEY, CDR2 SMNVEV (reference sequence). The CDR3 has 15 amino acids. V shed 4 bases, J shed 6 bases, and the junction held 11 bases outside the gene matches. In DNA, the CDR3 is TGTGCCAGCAGTTCACAGGGGGTGCGTTTCGGCGAGCAGTACTTC. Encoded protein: CASSSQGVRFGEQYF.

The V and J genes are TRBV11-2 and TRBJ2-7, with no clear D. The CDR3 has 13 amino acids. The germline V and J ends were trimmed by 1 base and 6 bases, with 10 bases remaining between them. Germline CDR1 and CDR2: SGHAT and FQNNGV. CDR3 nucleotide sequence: TGTGCCAGCAGCTTAGTGGGCGCCGGCGAGCAGTACTTC. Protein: CASSLVGAGEQYF.

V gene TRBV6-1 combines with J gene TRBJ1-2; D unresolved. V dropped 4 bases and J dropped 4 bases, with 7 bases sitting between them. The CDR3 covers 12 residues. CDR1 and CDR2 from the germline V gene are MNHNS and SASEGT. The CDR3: CASSAEFYGYTF. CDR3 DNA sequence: TGTGCCAGCAGTGCGGAGTTCTATGGCTACACCTTC.

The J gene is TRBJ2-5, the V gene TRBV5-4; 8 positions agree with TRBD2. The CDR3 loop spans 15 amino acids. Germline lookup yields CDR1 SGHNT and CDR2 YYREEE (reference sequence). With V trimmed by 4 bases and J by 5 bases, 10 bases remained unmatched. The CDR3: CASSPVAGRRETQYF. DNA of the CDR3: TGTGCCAGCAGCCCGGTAGCGGGACGACGGGAGACCCAGTACTTC. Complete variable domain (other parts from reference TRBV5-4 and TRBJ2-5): ETGVTQSPTHLIKTRGQQVTLRCSSQSGHNTVSWYQQALGQGPQFIFQYYREEENGRGNFPPRFSGLQFPNYSSELNVNALELDDSALYLCASSPVAGRRETQYFGPGTRLLVL.

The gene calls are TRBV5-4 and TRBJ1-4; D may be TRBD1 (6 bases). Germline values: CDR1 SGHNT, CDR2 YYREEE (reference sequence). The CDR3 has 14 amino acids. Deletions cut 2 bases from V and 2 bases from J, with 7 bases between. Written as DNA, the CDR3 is TGTGCCAGCAGCTTAACAGGGACTAATGAAAAACTGTTTTTT. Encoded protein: CASSLTGTNEKLFF.

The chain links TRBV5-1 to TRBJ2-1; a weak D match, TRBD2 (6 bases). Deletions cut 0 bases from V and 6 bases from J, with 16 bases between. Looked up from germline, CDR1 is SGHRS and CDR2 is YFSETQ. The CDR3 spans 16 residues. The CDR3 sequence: CASSLVAGPGSNEQFF. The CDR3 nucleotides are TGCGCCAGCAGCTTGGTGGCGGGGCCGGGGAGCAATGAGCAGTTCTTC.

The DNA of the CDR3 is TGTGCCAGCAGCCAAGGTCGGACAGGGAGCACTGAAGCTTTCTTT. The encoded protein is CASSQGRTGSTEAFF. This chain links TRBV4-2 with TRBJ1-1, with 8 nucleotides matching TRBD1. Germline V lookup: CDR1 LGHNA, CDR2 YNFKEQ. The J segment lost 4 bases and the V segment lost 1 base, leaving 5 bases of the junction unmatched. The CDR3 loop spans 15 amino acids.

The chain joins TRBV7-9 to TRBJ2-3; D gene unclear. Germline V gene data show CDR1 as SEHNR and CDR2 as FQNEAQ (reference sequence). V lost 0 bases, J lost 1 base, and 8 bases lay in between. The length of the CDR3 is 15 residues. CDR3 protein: CASSLAFQGTDTQYF. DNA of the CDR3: TGTGCCAGCAGCTTAGCCTTTCAGGGCACAGATACGCAGTATTTT.

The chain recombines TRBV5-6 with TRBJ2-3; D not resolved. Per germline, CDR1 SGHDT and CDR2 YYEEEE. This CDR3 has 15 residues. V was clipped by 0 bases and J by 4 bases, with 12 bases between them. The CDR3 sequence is CASSLAGRFSDTQYF. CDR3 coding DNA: TGTGCCAGCAGCTTGGCAGGCAGGTTTTCAGATACGCAGTATTTT.

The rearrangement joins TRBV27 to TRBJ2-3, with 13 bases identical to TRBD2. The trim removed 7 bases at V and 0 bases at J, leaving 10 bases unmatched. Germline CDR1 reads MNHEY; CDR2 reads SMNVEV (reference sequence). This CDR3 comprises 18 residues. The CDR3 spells CASILTSGGATSTDTQYF. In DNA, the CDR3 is TGTGCCAGCATCCTTACTAGCGGGGGGGCTACTAGCACAGATACGCAGTATTTT.

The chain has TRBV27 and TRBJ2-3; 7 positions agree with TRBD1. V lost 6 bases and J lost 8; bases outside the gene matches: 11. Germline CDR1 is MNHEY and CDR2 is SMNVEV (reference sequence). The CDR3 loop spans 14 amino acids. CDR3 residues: CASRSDRLIGTQYF. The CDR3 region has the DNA TGTGCCAGCAGATCGGACAGGCTGATCGGTACGCAGTATTTT.

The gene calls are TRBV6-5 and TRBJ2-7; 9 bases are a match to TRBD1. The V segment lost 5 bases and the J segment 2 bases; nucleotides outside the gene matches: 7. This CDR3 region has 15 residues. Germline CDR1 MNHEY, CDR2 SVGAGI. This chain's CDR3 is CASSGGQGRTYEQYF. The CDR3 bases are TGTGCCAGCAGTGGGGGACAGGGAAGGACCTACGAGCAGTACTTC.

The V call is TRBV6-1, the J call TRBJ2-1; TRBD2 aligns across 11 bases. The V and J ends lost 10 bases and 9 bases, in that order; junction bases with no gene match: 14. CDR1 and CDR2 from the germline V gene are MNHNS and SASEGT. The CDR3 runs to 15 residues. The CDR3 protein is CAIQRVVAGGCEQFF. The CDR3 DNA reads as TGTGCCATCCAGCGGGTAGTAGCGGGAGGGTGTGAGCAGTTCTTC.

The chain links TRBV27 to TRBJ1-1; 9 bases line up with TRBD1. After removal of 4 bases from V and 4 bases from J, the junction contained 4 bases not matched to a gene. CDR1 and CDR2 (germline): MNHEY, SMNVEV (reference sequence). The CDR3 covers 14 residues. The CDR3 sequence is CASSWDREGTEAFF. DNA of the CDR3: TGTGCCAGCAGTTGGGACAGGGAGGGCACTGAAGCTTTCTTT.